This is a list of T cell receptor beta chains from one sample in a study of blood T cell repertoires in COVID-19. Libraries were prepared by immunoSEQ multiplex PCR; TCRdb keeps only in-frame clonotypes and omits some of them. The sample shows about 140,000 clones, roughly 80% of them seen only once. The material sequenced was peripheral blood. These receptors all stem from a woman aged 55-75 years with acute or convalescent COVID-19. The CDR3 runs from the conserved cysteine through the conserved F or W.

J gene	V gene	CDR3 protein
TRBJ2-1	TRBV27	CASSPEGTSGPRSEQFF
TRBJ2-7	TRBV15	CATSRSRGGLNYEQYF
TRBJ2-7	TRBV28	CASSFPSGMGYEQYF
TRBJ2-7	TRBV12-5	CASGRPGQVYEQYF
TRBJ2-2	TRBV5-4	CASSLGLASGELFF
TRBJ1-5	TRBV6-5	CASSTGDNQPQHF
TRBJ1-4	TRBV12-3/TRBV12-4	CASSLPGGEKLFF
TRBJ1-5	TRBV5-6	CASSQGTGPYQPQHF
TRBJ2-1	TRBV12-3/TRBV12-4	CASSQGGNEQFF
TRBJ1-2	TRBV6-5	CASRTAHGYTF
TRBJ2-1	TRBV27	CASSLSRSGGQFF
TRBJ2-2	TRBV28	CASNYRQGRTGELFF
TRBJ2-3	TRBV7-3	CASSPSGGQRDTQYF
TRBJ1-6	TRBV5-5	CASSSAGNSPLHF
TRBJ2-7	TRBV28	CASGTGGAYEQYF
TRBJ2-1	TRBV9	CASSEGGQTYNEQFF
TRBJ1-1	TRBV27	CASSLNVQGGTEAFF
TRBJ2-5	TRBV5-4	CASSRTGYQETQYF
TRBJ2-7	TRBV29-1	CSVEADNYEQYF